This T cell receptor (beta chain) was identified in a study of cytomegalovirus exposure and HLA in healthy donors. Study summary: It was reported in a later analysis that the same platform had been used for the 90 to 150 validation repertoires as for the roughly 710 first-cohort repertoires. Regarding the study as a whole: Among the CMV-associated chains, three were confirmed in vitro as specific for CMV antigens. It was reported that the classifier diagnosed cytomegalovirus status with high specificity and sensitivity in both the original and validation cohorts.

Clones were sequenced by immunoSEQ multiplex PCR, and TCRdb holds only the in-frame ones, with some missing. The sample records some 110,000 clones, roughly nine tenths being singletons. CDR1 is GTSNPN and CDR2 is SVGIG in the germline V gene (reference sequence). V gave up 0 bases and J gave up 9 bases; unmatched junction bases: 5. The CDR3 consists of 14 residues. The donors formed part of the approximately 120-subject validation cohort, distinct from the roughly 700-subject first cohort. Regarding this clone: Its antigen is as yet unknown.

This TCR came from a man aged 18 to 29 in good health and CMV-seropositive. Sequencing was carried out using PBMCs. The chain has TRBV30 and TRBJ2-4; TRBD2 matches 10 bases. Here the CDR3 DNA reads TGTGCCTGGAGTGTGAGCGGGGGGGAGAGCATTCAGTACTTC. It encodes CAWSVSGGESIQYF.